Listed below are T cell receptor beta chains from one sample, sequenced in a study of PD-1 blockade in classical Hodgkin lymphoma. TCRdb's table, derived via immunoSEQ multiplex PCR, lists solely in-frame clones and lacks some. This table holds approximately 93,000 clones, around 80% found once. Material: peripheral blood mononuclear cells (PBMCs), obtained before the fourth cycle of nivolumab. The receptors were gathered from a human donor with classical Hodgkin lymphoma. Both conserved end residues are part of each CDR3. The D gene is left open where the match is weak. Clone size is given for some rows only: seen once, a few or many times, or a class if the clone is expanded.

J,size,D,V,CDR3,DNA
TRBJ2-7,NA,TRBD2,TRBV5-1,CASSTLAGGPYEQYF,TGCGCCAGCAGCACGCTAGCGGGAGGGCCCTACGAGCAGTACTTC
TRBJ2-2,NA,TRBD2,TRBV7-3,CASSPRKGLAGDTGELFF,TGTGCCAGCAGCCCACGGAAGGGACTAGCGGGAGACACCGGGGAGCTGTTTTTT
TRBJ2-5,NA,TRBD2,TRBV5-1,CASSLEPGGGEAQYF,TGCGCCAGCAGCTTGGAACCGGGAGGAGGAGAGGCCCAGTACTTC
TRBJ1-3,NA,TRBD1,TRBV7-8,CTSSLLRIPGQLNSGNTIYF,TGTACCAGCAGCTTACTCCGAATACCGGGACAGCTAAACTCTGGAAACACCATATATTTT
TRBJ1-2,few,TRBD1,TRBV7-6,CASSKGQISYGYTF,TGTGCCAGCAGCAAGGGACAGATCTCCTATGGCTACACCTTC
TRBJ1-2,few,NA,TRBV9,CASSFEGVGYGYTF,TGTGCCAGCAGCTTCGAGGGGGTTGGCTATGGCTACACCTTC
TRBJ2-7,few,NA,TRBV28,CATIGLDSHDEQYF,TGTGCCACCATCGGACTGGACAGTCATGACGAGCAGTACTTC
TRBJ2-2,NA,NA,TRBV5-5,CASSSTIDYGELFF,TGTGCCAGCAGCTCGACTATTGACTACGGGGAGCTGTTTTTT
TRBJ2-5,NA,NA,TRBV4-3,CASSQDLRETQYF,TGCGCCAGCAGCCAAGATCTCCGGGAGACCCAGTACTTC
TRBJ2-7,NA,TRBD1,TRBV19,CASSSDRVPSYEQYF,TGTGCCAGTAGTTCTGACAGGGTTCCTTCCTACGAGCAGTACTTC
TRBJ1-5,NA,NA,TRBV6-5,CASSFGYGNQPQHF,TGTGCCAGCAGTTTCGGCTATGGAAATCAGCCCCAGCATTTT
TRBJ2-7,NA,NA,TRBV19,CASSIDLSYEQYF,TGTGCCAGTAGTATAGACCTTTCCTACGAGCAGTACTTC
TRBJ2-7,few,NA,TRBV5-1,CASSVRVGGLSYEQYF,TGCGCCAGCAGCGTAAGGGTAGGAGGGCTCTCCTACGAGCAGTACTTC
TRBJ2-7,NA,NA,TRBV6-5,CASQGFEQYF,TGTGCCAGTCAGGGTTTCGAGCAGTACTTC
TRBJ1-5,many,NA,TRBV15,CATSTNSHQPQHF,TGTGCCACCAGCACTAACAGTCACCAGCCCCAGCATTTT
TRBJ2-7,NA,TRBD2,TRBV6-6,CASSYSSSGSGYEQYF,TGTGCCAGCAGTTACTCCTCTAGCGGGAGTGGCTACGAGCAGTACTTC
TRBJ2-1,NA,TRBD2,TRBV7-9,CASFRGGEQFF,TGTGCCAGCTTCCGGGGGGGCGAGCAGTTCTTC
TRBJ1-1,NA,NA,TRBV6-5,CASSSPGRDTEAFF,TGTGCCAGCAGTTCGCCAGGACGGGACACTGAAGCTTTCTTT
TRBJ2-7,few,NA,TRBV6-6,CASGDMPYEQYF,TGTGCCAGCGGAGACATGCCCTACGAGCAGTACTTC
TRBJ2-3,NA,TRBD2,TRBV4-2,CASSQDSAGGPTDTQYF,TGTGCCAGCAGCCAAGATTCCGCGGGGGGGCCAACAGATACGCAGTATTTT
TRBJ2-7,NA,NA,TRBV6-5,CASSSALSSYEQYF,TGTGCCAGCAGTTCGGCTCTAAGCTCCTACGAGCAGTACTTC
TRBJ1-5,few,TRBD1,TRBV5-5,CASSFGTGLGSNQPQHF,TGTGCCAGCAGCTTCGGGACAGGGCTAGGGAGCAATCAGCCCCAGCATTTT